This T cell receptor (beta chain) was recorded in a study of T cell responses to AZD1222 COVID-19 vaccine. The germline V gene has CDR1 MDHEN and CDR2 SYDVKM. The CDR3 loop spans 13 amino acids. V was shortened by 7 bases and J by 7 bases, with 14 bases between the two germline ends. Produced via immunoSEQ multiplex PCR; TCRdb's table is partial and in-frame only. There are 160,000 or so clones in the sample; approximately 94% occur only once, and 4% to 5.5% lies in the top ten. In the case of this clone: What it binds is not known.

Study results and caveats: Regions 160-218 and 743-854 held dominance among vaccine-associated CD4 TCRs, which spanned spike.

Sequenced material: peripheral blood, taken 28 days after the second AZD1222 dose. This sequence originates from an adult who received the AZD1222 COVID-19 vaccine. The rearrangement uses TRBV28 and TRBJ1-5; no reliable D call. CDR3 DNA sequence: TGTGCCAGCACGGTGGTTCGCGGGCAGCCCCAGCATTTT. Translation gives CASTVVRGQPQHF.